This T cell receptor (beta chain) was recorded in a study of cytomegalovirus exposure and HLA in healthy donors. Findings of the study overall: In vitro work confirmed that a few CMV-associated chains recognize CMV antigens. It has been reported that TCR beta sequences accurately predicted the HLA-A and HLA-B alleles of most subjects. In a later analysis, several top co-occurrence clusters appeared linked to parvovirus B19, influenza, CMV and Epstein-Barr virus. When analyzed later, a missense DCLRE1C variant was found to be linked to TCR beta V- and J-gene trimming.

This clone came up once. Its antigen is unknown. PCR involved 60 Vbeta and 13 Jbeta primers. TCRdb's copy holds only in-frame clones and misses some; the assay was immunoSEQ multiplex PCR. The top ten clones hold 0.7% to 1% of a sample with fewer than 200,000 clones, around nine tenths of them seen once. Specimen: PBMCs. The source is a woman under 40 in good health and CMV-seronegative.

Here the CDR3 DNA reads TGTGCCAGCAGCTCCTTCATGGGACAGGGCTCCTACGAGCAGTACTTC. It yields the protein CASSSFMGQGSYEQYF. The chain combines TRBV7-6 with TRBJ2-5, with 9 bases matching TRBD1. The tail of the sequence fits TRBJ2-7 better, so the J call may be wrong. The CDR3 runs 16 residues. Germline CDR1 and CDR2: SGHVS and FNYEAQ.